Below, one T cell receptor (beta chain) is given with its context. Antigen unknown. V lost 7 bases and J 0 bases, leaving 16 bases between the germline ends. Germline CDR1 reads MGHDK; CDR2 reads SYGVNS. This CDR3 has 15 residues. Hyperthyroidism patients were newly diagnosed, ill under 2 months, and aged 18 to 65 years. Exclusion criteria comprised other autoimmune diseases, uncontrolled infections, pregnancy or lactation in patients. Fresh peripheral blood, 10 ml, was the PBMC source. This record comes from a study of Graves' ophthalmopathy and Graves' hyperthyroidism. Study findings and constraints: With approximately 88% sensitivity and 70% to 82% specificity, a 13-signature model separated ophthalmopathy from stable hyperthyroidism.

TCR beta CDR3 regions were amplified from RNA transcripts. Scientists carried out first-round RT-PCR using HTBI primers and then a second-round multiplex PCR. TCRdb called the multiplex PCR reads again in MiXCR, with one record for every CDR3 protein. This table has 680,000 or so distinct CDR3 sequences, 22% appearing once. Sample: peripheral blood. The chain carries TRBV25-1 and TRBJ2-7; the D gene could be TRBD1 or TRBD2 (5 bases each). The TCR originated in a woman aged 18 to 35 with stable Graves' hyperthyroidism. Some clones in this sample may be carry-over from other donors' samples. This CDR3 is CASTPRDASSYEQYF. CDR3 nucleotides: TGTGCCAGCACCCCCCGGGACGCTAGCTCCTACGAGCAGTACTTC.